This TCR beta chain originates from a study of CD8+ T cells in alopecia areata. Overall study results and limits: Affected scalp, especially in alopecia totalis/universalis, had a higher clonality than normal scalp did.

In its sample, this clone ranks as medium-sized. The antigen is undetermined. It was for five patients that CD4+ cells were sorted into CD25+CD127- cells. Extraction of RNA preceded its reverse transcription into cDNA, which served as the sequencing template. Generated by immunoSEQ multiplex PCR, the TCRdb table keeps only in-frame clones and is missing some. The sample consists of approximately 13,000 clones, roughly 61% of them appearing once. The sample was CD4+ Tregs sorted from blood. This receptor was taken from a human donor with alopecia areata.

The CDR3 coding sequence is TGCGCCAGCAGTCCAGGGCTCTCTGGGGCCAACGTCCTGACTTTC. Translated: CASSPGLSGANVLTF. The genes are TRBV5-1 and TRBJ2-6, with D maybe TRBD1 (5 bases). Trimming shortened V by 5 bases and J by 0 bases, and 9 bases separated the two germline ends. The V gene's germline CDR1 is SGHRS and CDR2 YFSETQ. The CDR3 is 15 residues long.